This TCR beta chain was recorded in a study of T cells after yellow fever vaccination (dated by TCRdb to about 2019). In the study overall: The SMART-Seq v4 Ultra Low Input RNA kit was used to prepare libraries from fractions with low cell numbers. Bulk TCR alpha and beta repertoires were sequenced longitudinally to track T-cell clones before and after primary and booster YFV17D yellow fever vaccination. The cohort comprised two healthy male donors, one aged 18 to 30 and one aged 30 to 39 years. Blood was drawn at multiple timepoints before and after primary and secondary immunization, with bulk PBMC replicates and cell subsets isolated. On the study overall, not on this receptor specifically: Most clones expanded after primary vaccination (almost 97% of CD4 and about 85% of CD8) were re-detected after the booster, suggesting that broad memory maintenance occurred. Because only a couple of donors were included in the study, the extent to which the findings can be generalized is limited. Compared with the primary T-cell response, the secondary T-cell response was faster but weaker, reaching its peak on day 5 rather than on day 15. A small share of clonotypes was detected in both CD4 and CD8 compartments, with the overlap likely arising from convergent recombination. Computational filtering was needed because FACS-sorted repertoires could contain abundant contaminating clonotypes from the bulk population.

This clonotype was picked up many times. Its antigen target is currently unknown. No per-base quality is available; no much larger clone lies one base away. Taken with the paper, the label for treatment or condition translates to: live attenuated yellow fever vaccine strain. PBMCs were isolated from peripheral blood using a standard Ficoll-Paque protocol. Dynabeads CD4 and CD8 positive selection kits were used to isolate CD4 and CD8 T-cell fractions. TriZol was used to extract RNA from bulk PBMCs, CD4 and CD8 fractions, and dextramer-positive and dextramer-negative fractions. TCR cDNA was made using 5'RACE template switching, a step that added a universal primer site and unique molecular identifiers. Priming for cDNA synthesis came from both the TCR alpha and TCR beta constant segments. Library amplification used two PCR steps, and the second PCR step added sample barcodes and sequencing adapters. Sequencing of the libraries was done on either Illumina HiSeq 2500 (2x100 bp) or NovaSeq (2x150 bp). The paper's data handling went like this. MIGEC was used to demultiplex reads and collapse the reads into UMI consensus sequences, and MiXCR was used for V(D)J alignment. Vaccine-responding clonotypes were defined with edgeR using replicate PBMC samples, requiring FDR below 0.01 and a log2 fold change above 5 up to day 15. Each bulk clonotype was labeled CD4 or CD8 based on which sequenced repertoire, CD4 or CD8, contained the clonotype at higher abundance. TCRdb reworked the public reads: Q25 trimming with fastp, MiXCR clone assembly, productive beta chains retained. Each entry is one CDR3 protein sequence, shown with its most common DNA and genes. Clone size and V and J calls follow TCRdb, not the original study. The sample includes about 170,000 distinct CDR3 sequences, with approximately 6.2% observed a single time. Jointly, the top ten make up less than 3% of the sample.

This receptor was identified in a man between 18 and 35 years old who received the YFV17D yellow fever vaccine. Sequencing was performed on CD4+ T cells sorted from PBMCs, taken on the day of the first yellow fever vaccination.

CDR3 sequence: CASRHAASPDGYTF. Read as DNA, the sequence is TGTGCCAGCAGGCACGCCGCGAGCCCGGATGGCTACACCTTC. The chain links TRBV5-4 with TRBJ1-2; too little of a D gene remains to name it. Trimming costs V 5 bases and J 6 bases, and their ends lie 17 bases apart. The CDR3 runs 14 amino acids, cysteine and phenylalanine included. Only CDR3 DNA remains: 42 bases, in frame from the first base. CDR1 and CDR2, per the germline V gene (reference sequence), are SGHNT and YYREEE.